These 7 T cell receptor beta chains came from one sample sequenced in a study of T cell responses to AZD1222 COVID-19 vaccine. Sequencing was performed with immunoSEQ multiplex PCR; in TCRdb, only in-frame clones are kept and a portion is missing. The sample lists about 190,000 clones, around 93% occurring once. The sequences come from peripheral blood, collected on day 0 of AZD1222 vaccination. The source of these receptors is an adult in good health.

The chain combines TRBV2 with TRBJ1-5; D gene unclear. This CDR3 has 13 amino acids. The ends were cut back, 1 base at V and 4 bases at J, with 5 bases in the middle. Germline CDR1 and CDR2: SNHLY and FYNNEI. This CDR3 reads CASSEVGNQPQHF. The CDR3 DNA sequence: TGTGCCAGCAGTGAAGTGGGAAATCAGCCCCAGCATTTT.

The chain uses TRBV2 and TRBJ1-4, with 7 nucleotides matching TRBD1. CDR1 and CDR2 (germline): SNHLY, FYNNEI. This CDR3 contains 14 residues. The J segment lost 8 bases and the V segment lost 7 bases, leaving 10 bases of the junction unmatched. In nucleotides, the CDR3 is TGTGCCAGCATCCTAGGGGGCAGGATGGAAAAACTGTTTTTT. Translation gives CASILGGRMEKLFF. Together with reference TRBV2 and TRBJ1-4, the CDR3 gives the full variable domain: EPEVTQTPSHQVTQMGQEVILRCVPISNHLYFYWYRQILGQKVEFLVSFYNNEISEKSEIFDDQFSVERPDGSNFTLKIRSTKLEDSAMYFCASILGGRMEKLFFGSGTQLSVL.

V usage is TRBV4-1 and J usage is TRBJ2-2; possibly TRBD2 for D (5 bases). The V gene lost 0 bases and the J gene lost 7 bases, with 9 bases spanning the gap. This CDR3 comprises 14 residues. Germline assignment: CDR1 MGHRA and CDR2 YSYEKL. For the CDR3, the DNA is TGCGCCAGCAGCCAAGATCTAGCTTTCGGGGAGCTGTTTTTT. Translated, it gives CASSQDLAFGELFF.

This clone was seen only once. V gene TRBV19 combines with J gene TRBJ2-6; the D gene is possibly TRBD1 (6 bases). Looked up from germline, CDR1 is LNHDA and CDR2 is SQIVND (reference sequence). Trimming removed 6 bases at V and 0 bases at J, with 15 bases between. The CDR3 is 17 residues long. DNA for the CDR3: TGTGCCAGTAGACGACAGGAAGGGCTCTCTGGGGCCAACGTCCTGACTTTC. This encodes CASRRQEGLSGANVLTF.

The sample holds one count of this clone. This chain uses TRBV4-2 with TRBJ2-2; no clear D. V was clipped by 0 bases and J by 4 bases, with 9 bases between them. The CDR3 has 15 residues. The germline V gene has CDR1 LGHNA and CDR2 YNFKEQ. The CDR3 coding sequence is TGTGCCAGCAGCCAAGAAAGTGAACGCACCGGGGAGCTGTTTTTT. Encoded protein: CASSQESERTGELFF.

The rearrangement links TRBV5-4 to TRBJ2-6, with D perhaps being TRBD1 or TRBD2 (6 bases each). CDR1 SGHNT and CDR2 YYREEE come from the germline V gene (reference sequence). V dropped 1 base and J dropped 3 bases, with 14 bases sitting between them. The length of the CDR3 is 17 residues. The CDR3 loop reads CASSLLGARGGANVLTF. In DNA form, the CDR3 reads TGTGCCAGCAGCTTGTTGGGGGCGCGGGGTGGGGCCAACGTCCTGACTTTC.

The chain carries TRBV7-6 and TRBJ2-1; TRBD1 might be the D (5 bases). Trimming pared 2 bases from V and 0 bases from J, leaving 8 bases between. This CDR3 has 15 amino acids. The germline V gene has CDR1 SGHVS and CDR2 FNYEAQ. CDR3 in amino acids: CASSLYRSSYNEQFF. Written as DNA, the CDR3 is TGTGCCAGCAGCTTATACAGGAGCTCCTACAATGAGCAGTTCTTC.